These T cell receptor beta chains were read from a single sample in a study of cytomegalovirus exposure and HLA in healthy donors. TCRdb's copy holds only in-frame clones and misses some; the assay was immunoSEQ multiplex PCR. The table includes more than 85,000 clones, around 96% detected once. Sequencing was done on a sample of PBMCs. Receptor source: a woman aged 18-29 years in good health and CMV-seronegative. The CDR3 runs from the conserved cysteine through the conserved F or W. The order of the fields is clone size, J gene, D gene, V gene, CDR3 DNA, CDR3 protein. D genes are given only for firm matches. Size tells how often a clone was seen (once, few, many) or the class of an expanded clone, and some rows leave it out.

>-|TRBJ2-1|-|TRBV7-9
TGTGCCAGCAGCTTAACCGGTCCCCTCTACAATGAGCAGTTCTTC
CASSLTGPLYNEQFF
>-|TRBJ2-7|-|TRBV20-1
TGCAGTGCTCGACAGGACTACGAGCAGTACTTC
CSARQDYEQYF
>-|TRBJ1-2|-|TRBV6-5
TGTGCCAGCAGTTCAGGTTATAAGGTTTATGGCTACACCTTC
CASSSGYKVYGYTF
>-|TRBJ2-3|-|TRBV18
TGTGCCAGCTCACCCCCATCAACCGGAGATACGCAGTATTTT
CASSPPSTGDTQYF
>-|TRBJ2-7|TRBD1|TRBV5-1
TGCGCCAGCAGCTCGGGGGACAGGACCTCCTACGAGCAGTACTTC
CASSSGDRTSYEQYF
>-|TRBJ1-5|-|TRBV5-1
TGCGCCAGCTCTTCCGGGACACCAAATCAGCCCCAGCATTTT
CASSSGTPNQPQHF
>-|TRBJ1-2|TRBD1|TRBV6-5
TGTGCCAGCAGCCGACAGGGGGAGAGCTATGGCTACACCTTC
CASSRQGESYGYTF
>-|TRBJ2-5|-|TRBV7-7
TGTGCTAGCAGCTTAGGCAGGAACCAAGAGACCCAGTACTTC
CASSLGRNQETQYF
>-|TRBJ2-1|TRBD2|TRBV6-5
TGTGCCAGCAGCTTCGGACTAGCGGGAAGCAATGAGCAGTTCTTC
CASSFGLAGSNEQFF
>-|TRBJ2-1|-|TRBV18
TGTGCCAGCTCACCATTGTTGACTGGCAATGAGCAGTTCTTC
CASSPLLTGNEQFF
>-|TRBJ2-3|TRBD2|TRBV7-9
TGTGCCAGCAGCCCTAGCGGGGGCGGGGATACGCAGTATTTT
CASSPSGGGDTQYF
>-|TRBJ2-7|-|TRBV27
TGTGCCAGCAGTTTATTATCCGGGACATTTAGTACTCAACAGACCTACGAGCAGTACTTC
CASSLLSGTFSTQQTYEQYF
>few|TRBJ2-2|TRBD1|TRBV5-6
TGTGCCAGCAGCTTGGGTCCCGGCAGGGGGCCGGCCGGGGAGCTGTTTTTT
CASSLGPGRGPAGELFF
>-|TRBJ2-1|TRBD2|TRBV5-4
TGTGCCAGCAGCTTGGGTGCGACTAGCGGCTCCTACAATGAGCAGTTCTTC
CASSLGATSGSYNEQFF